This passage covers 11 T cell receptor beta chains from one sample sequenced in a study of response to subunit inactivated influenza vaccine. TCRdb reanalysed the RT-PCR reads using MiXCR and keeps one entry per CDR3 protein. The sample has about 540,000 distinct CDR3 sequences, around 25% seen once. This same sample was also part of a study on T cells expressing NK-cell markers. That investigation notes: Scientists made TCR beta cDNA using 5'RACE template switching with UMIs.

The specimen was CD4+ T cells sorted from PBMCs, collected 11 to 12 days after vaccination. These receptors were obtained from a man aged 50 to 60 who received an inactivated influenza vaccine.

This clonotype turned up a few times. This rearrangement joins TRBV7-8 to TRBJ2-5, with TRBD2 matching 15 bases. The germline V gene encodes CDR1 SGHVS and CDR2 FQNEAQ. The CDR3 covers 16 residues. The junction had 6 bases not matched to a gene; V was cut back by 3 bases and J by 7 bases. The CDR3 protein is CASSLGLAGGSGTQYF. The CDR3 nucleotides read TGTGCCAGCAGCTTGGGACTAGCGGGAGGTTCGGGGACCCAGTACTTC.

The chain has TRBV30 and TRBJ2-7, with D possibly matching TRBD1 (6 bases). Trimming stripped 5 bases from V and 6 bases from J, with 17 bases between. This CDR3 has 13 amino acids. Germline CDR1 is GTSNPN and CDR2 is SVGIG (reference sequence). CDR3 DNA: TGTGCCTGGGCGCCGGGACAACTCCGCGAGCAGTACTTC. Translation: CAWAPGQLREQYF.

V and J are TRBV5-1 and TRBJ2-1; 8 bases map to TRBD2. Germline-derived CDR1 and CDR2 are SGHRS and YFSETQ. The CDR3 extends over 16 amino acids. Trimming cost V 4 bases and J 5 bases; bases outside gene matches: 11. For the CDR3, the DNA is TGCGCCAGCAGCATATCCGGGACTAGATCCCACAATGAGCAGTTCTTC. This gives the protein CASSISGTRSHNEQFF.

This clonotype occurred a few times. The chain recombines TRBV11-2 with TRBJ2-5; the D is unclear. This CDR3 is 15 amino acids long. With 2 bases removed from V and 2 bases from J, the gap between germline ends came to 12 bases. Germline CDR1 SGHAT, CDR2 FQNNGV. CDR3 region: CASSLTRRIQETQYF. CDR3 nucleotides: TGTGCCAGCAGCTTAACCCGACGGATACAAGAGACCCAGTACTTC.

V and J are TRBV7-2 and TRBJ1-4; 8 nucleotides line up with TRBD1. Germline CDR1 reads SGHTA; CDR2 reads FQGNSA. With V trimmed by 5 bases and J by 7 bases, 9 bases remained unmatched. This CDR3 contains 15 residues. CDR3 amino acids: CASSGDRGRREKLFF. In DNA form, the CDR3 reads TGTGCCAGCAGCGGAGACAGGGGTAGACGTGAAAAACTGTTTTTT.

The V and J genes are TRBV7-2 and TRBJ1-1; no clear D. Germline CDR1 and CDR2: SGHTA and FQGNSA. V gave up 6 bases and J gave up 1 base, with 21 bases separating them. The CDR3 sequence is 17 residues long. This chain's CDR3 is CASSSLGQKVRNTEAFF. The CDR3, as DNA: TGTGCCAGCAGTTCCCTTGGTCAGAAGGTGAGGAACACTGAAGCTTTCTTT. Using reference TRBV7-2 and TRBJ1-1 for the parts outside the CDR3, the full variable domain is GAGVSQSPSNKVTEKGKDVELRCDPISGHTALYWYRQSLGQGLEFLIYFQGNSAPDKSGLPSDRFSAERTGGSVSTLTIQRTQQEDSAVYLCASSSLGQKVRNTEAFFGQGTRLTVV.

V usage is TRBV12-3 or TRBV12-4 and J usage is TRBJ2-2, with 8 nucleotides matching TRBD1. This CDR3 is 14 amino acids long. V dropped 6 bases and J dropped 4; count of bases not matched to a gene: 4. CDR3 nucleotide sequence: TGTGCCAGCAGCAGGGGGCCGGTCACCGGGGAGCTGTTTTTT. It translates to CASSRGPVTGELFF.

This clonotype was found a few times. The chain couples TRBV4-1 to TRBJ2-3; D not certain. Germline CDR1 reads MGHRA; CDR2 reads YSYEKL. This CDR3 region has 15 residues. V dropped 1 base and J dropped 0 bases, with 8 bases sitting between them. The CDR3 protein is CASSQVLPSTDTQYF. CDR3 nucleotide sequence: TGCGCCAGCAGCCAAGTACTCCCTAGCACAGATACGCAGTATTTT.

This clonotype has only a few counts. The chain recombines TRBV15 with TRBJ1-6; D unresolved. This CDR3 is 15 amino acids long. V dropped 1 base and J dropped 3 bases, with 7 bases sitting between them. Germline V gives CDR1 LNHNV, CDR2 YYDKDF (reference sequence). The CDR3: CATSRGADYNSPLHF. In nucleotides, the CDR3 is TGTGCCACCAGCAGAGGGGCGGACTATAATTCACCCCTCCACTTT.

The genes are TRBV20-1 and TRBJ2-1; D is possibly TRBD2 (6 bases). This CDR3 has 17 amino acids. The V gene's germline CDR1 is DFQATT and CDR2 SNEGSKA (reference sequence). Deletions cut 0 bases from V and 2 bases from J, with 17 bases between. Here the CDR3 DNA reads TGCAGTGCTAGAGAGCCGGGACTCCTTAGGACCTACAATGAGCAGTTCTTC. As protein: CSAREPGLLRTYNEQFF.

This clonotype was observed a few times. This chain links TRBV12-3 or TRBV12-4 with TRBJ1-1, with D unclear. This CDR3 is built from 13 residues. Trimming took 2 bases from V and 6 from J, leaving 10 bases between them. CDR3: CASSLSLGAEAFF. CDR3 nucleotides: TGTGCCAGCAGTTTAAGCCTAGGTGCTGAAGCTTTCTTT.